This T cell receptor beta chain appears in the sequencing data of a study of blood T cell repertoires in COVID-19. As for the study in general: Nucleic acid was either cDNA or gDNA, and it came from T cells, B-cell-depleted T cells, or PBMCs.

Germline V gene data show CDR1 as SGHRS and CDR2 as YFSETQ. CDR3 size: 14 residues. Trimming took 1 base from V and 0 from J; bases not matched to a gene: 0. In the authors' workflow: Nucleated cell number was recorded as an estimate derived from reference gene primer amplification. Clones were sequenced by immunoSEQ multiplex PCR, and TCRdb holds only the in-frame ones, with some missing. Clone size and V and J calls were adopted from that table, with D and trimming inferred from the DNA. Found here are some 290,000 clones, about 86% of them singletons; the top ten hold 2.5% to 3.5%. This TCR derives from a woman aged 60-70 years with active or convalescent COVID-19. Sequenced sample: peripheral blood. The V gene is TRBV5-1, the J gene TRBJ1-1; 7 bases line up with TRBD1. CDR3 sequence reads: CASSLTGVNTEAFF. The CDR3 DNA reads TGCGCCAGCAGCTTGACAGGGGTGAACACTGAAGCTTTCTTT.